This T cell receptor (beta chain) was profiled in a study of blood T cell dynamics during melanoma immunotherapy. Study-wide results and limits: Disease-control patients' PBMC repertoires became either more clonal or more diverse at W3.

Specified time point: week 3, after first cycle of checkpoint inhibitor. V lost 6 bases and J lost 6; bases outside the gene matches: 5. This CDR3 comprises 13 residues. Germline values: CDR1 WSHSY, CDR2 SAAADI. As concerns this clone: Its matching antigen is unknown.

A fixed DNA input of 300 to 350 ng was used per bulk PBMC sample. Clones were sequenced by immunoSEQ multiplex PCR, and TCRdb holds only the in-frame ones, with some missing. The data show roughly 10,000 clones, 80% seen once. V usage is TRBV10-2 and J usage is TRBJ2-7; TRBD1 aligns across 10 bases. Material: blood, obtained from a patient treated with checkpoint blockade. This TCR was sampled from a human donor with melanoma. The CDR3 loop is CASSMTGGVEQYV. CDR3 nucleotides: TGCGCCAGCAGCATGACAGGGGGCGTCGAGCAGTACGTC.